These T cell receptor beta chains were read from a single sample in a study of blood T cell repertoires in COVID-19. TCRdb keeps only in-frame clones here, not all; method: immunoSEQ multiplex PCR. The table shows 240,000 or so clones, with roughly 87% occurring only once. The sequencing input was peripheral blood. These receptors were collected from a woman under 40 with acute or convalescent COVID-19. Both conserved end residues are part of each CDR3. The D gene is left open where the match is weak. Expanded clones are given a class, and other clones once, few, many or no size at all.

CASSKDRPSNQPQHF	TGTGCCAGCAGCAAAGACAGGCCTAGCAATCAGCCCCAGCATTTT	.	.	TRBV21-1	TRBJ1-5
CASSTSANTGELFF	TGCGCCAGCTCCACTAGCGCTAACACCGGGGAGCTGTTTTTT	.	TRBD2	TRBV10-2	TRBJ2-2
CASSPGGYIPGELFF	TGTGCCAGCAGCCCCGGGGGGTATATCCCCGGGGAGCTGTTTTTT	once	TRBD2	TRBV7-3	TRBJ2-2
CASSYRWGGADQPQHF	TGTGCCAGCAGTTACCGCTGGGGAGGGGCCGATCAGCCCCAGCATTTT	.	.	TRBV6-2/TRBV6-3	TRBJ1-5
CAWSTTSSGGYEQYF	TGTGCCTGGAGTACCACGTCTAGCGGAGGGTACGAGCAGTACTTC	once	TRBD2	TRBV30	TRBJ2-7
CATTQQGLSYEQYF	TGTGCCACCACCCAACAGGGGCTCTCCTACGAGCAGTACTTC	.	TRBD1	TRBV27	TRBJ2-7
CASSQDIGDRGPFTQYF	TGTGCCAGCAGCCAAGATATCGGGGACAGGGGTCCGTTCACCCAGTACTTC	.	TRBD1	TRBV14	TRBJ2-5
CASSQRLALESDTQYF	TGTGCCAGCAGCCAAAGGCTAGCGTTAGAATCAGATACGCAGTATTTT	.	.	TRBV4-2	TRBJ2-3
CASSGQGRYEQYF	TGTGCCAGCAGTGGACAGGGTCGCTACGAGCAGTACTTC	.	TRBD1	TRBV5-4	TRBJ2-7
CASSRTGQGYEQYF	TGTGCCAGCAGCCGCACGGGACAGGGGTACGAGCAGTACTTC	.	TRBD1	TRBV7-2	TRBJ2-7
CASTLSGAGLAGTGELFF	TGTGCCAGCACCCTTTCAGGTGCGGGACTAGCAGGCACCGGGGAGCTGTTTTTT	once	TRBD2	TRBV7-9	TRBJ2-2
CASSVDPGWGEKLFF	TGTGCCAGCAGCGTAGATCCGGGGTGGGGTGAAAAACTGTTTTTT	.	.	TRBV9	TRBJ1-4
CASSQETGTSGLDEQYF	TGCGCCAGCAGCCAAGAAACCGGGACTAGCGGGCTTGACGAGCAGTACTTC	.	TRBD2	TRBV4-3	TRBJ2-7
CASSFNRGHGETQYF	TGTGCCAGCAGTTTTAATAGGGGGCACGGGGAGACCCAGTACTTC	.	TRBD1	TRBV27	TRBJ2-5
CASSQEEREQETQYF	TGCGCCAGCAGCCAAGAAGAACGGGAACAAGAGACCCAGTACTTC	.	.	TRBV4-1	TRBJ2-5
CASSFSATHTYEQYF	TGTGCCAGCAGCTTTTCCGCGACACATACCTACGAGCAGTACTTC	.	.	TRBV11-1	TRBJ2-7
CASSVEAMIDTDTQYF	TGTGCCAGCAGCGTAGAAGCGATGATCGACACAGATACGCAGTATTTT	.	.	TRBV9	TRBJ2-3
CASSLTGGEGTEAFF	TGTGCCAGTAGTCTTACAGGGGGAGAGGGCACTGAAGCTTTCTTT	once	TRBD1	TRBV19	TRBJ1-1
CASNGGGSSYEQYF	TGTGCCAGCAACGGAGGAGGTAGCTCCTACGAGCAGTACTTC	.	.	TRBV3-1/TRBV3-2	TRBJ2-7
CASSYSRDFSYEQYF	TGTGCCAGCAGTTACTCGAGGGACTTCTCCTACGAGCAGTACTTC	.	.	TRBV6-5	TRBJ2-7
CASSFGPWTGAGRTSYEQYF	TGTGCCAGCAGCTTCGGCCCATGGACAGGCGCGGGGCGCACTTCCTACGAGCAGTACTTC	.	.	TRBV7-8	TRBJ2-7
CASRRTRTSTDTQYF	TGTGCCAGCAGACGAACAAGGACTAGCACAGATACGCAGTATTTT	.	.	TRBV6-5	TRBJ2-3
CASSQASLAEETQYF	TGCGCCAGCAGCCAAGCCTCACTAGCGGAAGAGACCCAGTACTTC	once	TRBD2	TRBV4-3	TRBJ2-5
CASSVGQGPHTGELFF	TGTGCCAGCAGCGTCGGACAGGGGCCGCACACCGGGGAGCTGTTTTTT	.	TRBD1	TRBV9	TRBJ2-2
CAWSRKLAGAGNEQFF	TGTGCCTGGAGCCGGAAACTAGCGGGAGCGGGCAATGAGCAGTTCTTC	.	TRBD2	TRBV30	TRBJ2-1
CASSIEGDKNTEAFF	TGTGCCAGTAGTATAGAGGGGGACAAGAACACTGAAGCTTTCTTT	many	.	TRBV19	TRBJ1-1